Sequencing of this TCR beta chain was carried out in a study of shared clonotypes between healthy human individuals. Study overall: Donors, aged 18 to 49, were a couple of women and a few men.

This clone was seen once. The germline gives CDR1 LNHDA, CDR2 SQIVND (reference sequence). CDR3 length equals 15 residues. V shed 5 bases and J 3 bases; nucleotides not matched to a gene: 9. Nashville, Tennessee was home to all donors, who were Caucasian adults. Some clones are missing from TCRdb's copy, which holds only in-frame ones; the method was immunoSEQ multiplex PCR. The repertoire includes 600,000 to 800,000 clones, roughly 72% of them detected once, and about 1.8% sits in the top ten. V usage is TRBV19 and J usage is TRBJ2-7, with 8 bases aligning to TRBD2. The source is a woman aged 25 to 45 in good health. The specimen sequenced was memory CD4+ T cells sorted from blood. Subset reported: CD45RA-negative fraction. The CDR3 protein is CASSPLTSDFYEQYF. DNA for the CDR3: TGTGCCAGTAGTCCTTTGACTAGCGACTTCTACGAGCAGTACTTC.